These 10 T cell receptor beta chains were sequenced from one sample in a study of beta chain features in type 1 diabetes. Notes on the study in general: TCRB CDR3 length was moderately but significantly reduced in all four CD4+ subsets of Type 1 diabetes patients.

Their target antigens are unknown. As every portion of the isolated RNA was reverse transcribed, the sequencing read expressed TCRB transcripts. Generated by immunoSEQ multiplex PCR, the TCRdb table keeps only in-frame clones and is missing some. The sample shows 600,000 to 750,000 clones, 9.5% to 15% of them seen only once. Sequencing was carried out using naive CD4+ T cells from blood. The receptors shown here come from a man in his thirties or forties with type 1 diabetes.

This clone showed up just a few times. This chain uses TRBV7-2 with TRBJ2-5; TRBD2 is a possible D gene (6 bases). Germline V gene sequence: CDR1 SGHTA, CDR2 FQGNSA. The CDR3 runs to 17 residues. The ends were cut back, 2 bases at V and 0 bases at J, with 16 bases in the middle. CDR3 sequence: CASSLSEGRDYQETQYF. In DNA form, the CDR3 reads TGTGCCAGCAGCTTAAGCGAGGGCCGGGACTACCAAGAGACCCAGTACTTC.

J is TRBJ2-2 and V is TRBV29-1, with no clear D. The V gene's germline CDR1 is SQVTM and CDR2 ANQGSEA. This CDR3 comprises 13 residues. The ends were cut back, 4 bases at V and 0 bases at J, with 6 bases in the middle. The CDR3 sequence is CSVVQTNTGELFF. The CDR3 coding sequence is TGCAGCGTTGTACAGACGAACACCGGGGAGCTGTTTTTT.

The V call is TRBV6-5, the J call TRBJ1-6, with 8 bases aligning to TRBD1. There are 16 residues in the CDR3. V lost 0 bases to trimming and J lost 7 bases; unmatched junction nucleotides: 5. Germline CDR1 reads MNHEY; CDR2 reads SVGAGI. The CDR3 nucleotides read TGTGCCAGCAGTTACTCTCGGACAGGGAAGAATTCACCCCTCCACTTT. As protein: CASSYSRTGKNSPLHF.

The table lists this clone with a few counts. The chain links TRBV19 to TRBJ2-6; D might be TRBD1 (5 bases). The CDR3 is made up of 15 amino acids. V lost 5 bases and J 2 bases, leaving 10 bases between the germline ends. CDR1 LNHDA and CDR2 SQIVND come from the germline V gene (reference sequence). DNA for the CDR3: TGTGCCAGTAGTCCCGGACAACCTGGGGCCAACGTCCTGACTTTC. Translation: CASSPGQPGANVLTF.

This clone was observed a few times. This rearrangement joins TRBV5-4 to TRBJ2-3; 9 bases align to TRBD2. The CDR3 runs to 16 residues. Trimming took 4 bases from V and 1 from J; bases not matched to a gene: 7. CDR1 and CDR2 from the germline V gene are SGHNT and YYREEE (reference sequence). The CDR3 nucleotides are TGTGCCAGCAGCCACAGACTAGCGGAGCGCACAGATACGCAGTATTTT. Its translation is CASSHRLAERTDTQYF. Combining the CDR3 with reference TRBV5-4 and TRBJ2-3 gives the whole variable domain ETGVTQSPTHLIKTRGQQVTLRCSSQSGHNTVSWYQQALGQGPQFIFQYYREEENGRGNFPPRFSGLQFPNYSSELNVNALELDDSALYLCASSHRLAERTDTQYFGPGTRLTVL.

As regards this clone: Other nucleotide sequences in the sample specify the same CDR3. The V call is TRBV20-1, the J call TRBJ1-1, with D unresolved. CDR1 and CDR2 (germline): DFQATT, SNEGSKA (reference sequence). The CDR3 extends over 11 amino acids. Trimming left V 4 bases short and J 5 bases short, with 8 bases between. CDR3 bases: TGCAGTGCTACGGGGTCGACTGAAGCTTTCTTT. Translating it yields CSATGSTEAFF.

The rearrangement uses TRBV7-3 and TRBJ2-1, with TRBD2 matching over 10 bases. Germline assignment: CDR1 SGHTA and CDR2 FQGTGA. With 4 bases clipped from V and 3 bases from J, the junction kept 12 bases outside the gene matches. The CDR3 spans 18 residues. CDR3 in amino acids: CASSSESSGGPNYNEQFF. CDR3 bases: TGTGCCAGCAGCTCAGAGAGTAGCGGGGGGCCGAACTACAATGAGCAGTTCTTC. The full variable domain, rest sourced from reference TRBV7-3 and TRBJ2-1, is GAGVSQTPSNKVTEKGKYVELRCDPISGHTALYWYRQSLGQGPEFLIYFQGTGAADDSGLPNDRFFAVRPEGSVSTLKIQRTERGDSAVYLCASSSESSGGPNYNEQFFGPGTRLTVL.

This sequence joins TRBV7-2 and TRBJ2-2, with 10 bases that match TRBD1. Germline-derived CDR1 and CDR2 are SGHTA and FQGNSA. The CDR3 runs 15 residues. The junction had 8 bases not matched to a gene; V was cut back by 5 bases and J by 8 bases. CDR3 in DNA: TGTGCCAGCAGCGCGGGACAGGGGCAGCTTGGGGAGCTGTTTTTT. Its translation is CASSAGQGQLGELFF.

Of note for this clone: The sample contains more than one DNA sequence encoding this CDR3. V and J are TRBV5-1 and TRBJ2-6; D call uncertain. The V end lost 5 bases, the J end lost 0 bases, and 6 bases lay between the germline ends. The germline V gene has CDR1 SGHRS and CDR2 YFSETQ. The CDR3 covers 14 residues. CDR3 protein: CASSLGSGANVLTF. The CDR3 DNA reads as TGCGCCAGCAGTCTCGGCTCTGGGGCCAACGTCCTGACTTTC.

This clone was counted between two and nine times. The sample carries other DNA sequences with the same CDR3. The gene calls are TRBV30 and TRBJ2-5, with D possibly matching TRBD1 (6 bases). The CDR3 runs 12 residues. Per the germline V gene, CDR1 is GTSNPN and CDR2 is SVGIG (reference sequence). Deletions cut 0 bases from V and 5 bases from J, with 7 bases between. The CDR3 nucleotides are TGTGCCTGGAGTGTAAGGGGGGAGACCCAGTACTTC. Translation: CAWSVRGETQYF.